This T cell receptor beta chain was observed in a study of blood T cell repertoires in COVID-19 (dated by TCRdb to about 2020). About the study as a whole: Samples covering the acute and convalescent phases of COVID-19 were provided by collaborators in the United States, Italy and Spain. The prospective study material was composed of cDNA or gDNA derived from T cells, B-cell-depleted T cells, or PBMCs. Subjects who had been exposed to COVID-19, were actively infected with it, or had recovered from it provided the deeply sampled blood TCRbeta repertoires that made up the dataset. The repertoires were made available in a free public database intended to serve as a resource for research on the immune response to SARS-CoV-2. The samples were drawn from two sources: the first 160 participants of the ongoing ImmuneRACE study, and 1,000 to 1,500 subjects contributed by 6 global collaborators. Nearly every sample came with metadata listing a de-identified subject ID, COVID-19 status, age in years and sex. Where available, HLA class I and class II types were obtained from metadata supplied by the sample provider rather than from assay-based typing.

The immunoSEQ Assay, a bias-controlled multiplex PCR, was used to amplify TCRbeta CDR3 regions from genomic DNA. As for the original processing: The number of nucleated cells in each sample was estimated from the amplification of reference gene primers within the assay. Sequence reads were collapsed and filtered to measure the absolute abundance of every unique TCRbeta CDR3 rearrangement. For each sample, productive Simpson clonality was calculated as the square root of Simpson's diversity index across productive rearrangements. The table comes from immuneACCESS by way of TCRdb, which keeps in-frame sequences with V and J called. Part of the clones is missing from these tables; in studies checked, under half for an unresolved V gene and the rest for unknown reasons. Clone size and V and J calls were adopted from that table, with D and trimming inferred from the DNA. The sample includes more than 300,000 clones, with 80% to 90% observed a single time. Together, the top ten hold about 6% of the sample.

V is cut back by 4 bases and J by 2 bases, with 5 bases in the junction unmatched. Per the germline V gene, MNHEY is the CDR1 and SVGEGT is the CDR2. The CDR3 runs 15 residues from the cysteine to the phenylalanine. Of the read, only the CDR3 DNA is kept; its 45 bases are in frame from base 1. General findings and caveats noted by the study authors: How much clinical and demographic metadata was included differed by source and by participant, and the metadata was provided uncurated.

A word on this clone: Its antigen is not yet known. It has no much larger one-base neighbor in the sample; base qualities were not kept.

A second Seattle source provided samples from volunteer blood donors who had recovered from COVID-19. Collaborating institutions collected whole blood in K2EDTA tubes following their own protocols. Collaborator samples were shipped for TCRbeta analysis as frozen whole blood, isolated PBMCs, or DNA extracted from either sample type. Material for sequencing was peripheral blood. Recombination connected TRBV6-2 or TRBV6-3 to TRBJ1-2; 9 bases in the junction line up with TRBD1. This receptor was identified in a man aged 18 to 30 who had recovered from COVID-19. In nucleotide form, the sequence is TGTGCCAGCAGTTTCGCGGGACAGGGAAACTATGGCTACACCTTC. It codes for CASSFAGQGNYGYTF.